This T cell receptor beta chain is drawn from a study of T cell responses to AZD1222 COVID-19 vaccine. Study results and caveats: Dominant CD4 TCR responses targeted spike regions 160-218 and 743-854. Once two AZD1222 doses were given, Spike-specific TCR breadth and depth went up.

Libraries were prepared by immunoSEQ multiplex PCR; TCRdb keeps only in-frame clonotypes and omits some of them. The table lists more than 150,000 clones, almost 95% of them singletons. Concerning this clone: Its cognate antigen is unknown.

The germline V gene encodes CDR1 MNHEY and CDR2 SMNVEV (reference sequence). With 5 bases removed from V and 4 bases from J, the gap between germline ends came to 9 bases. The CDR3 extends over 14 amino acids. V and J are TRBV27 and TRBJ1-6, with D possibly matching TRBD1 (5 bases). The sequencing used peripheral blood, collected on day 0 of AZD1222 vaccination. The origin of this receptor is an adult in good health. The DNA for the CDR3 is TGTGCCAGCAGTGCCGGGACGTATAATTCACCCCTCCACTTT. Translation: CASSAGTYNSPLHF.